These T cell receptor beta chains were read from a single sample in a study of shared clonotypes between healthy human individuals. Libraries were prepared by immunoSEQ multiplex PCR; TCRdb keeps only in-frame clonotypes and omits some of them. The sample shows roughly 2.5 million clones, around nine tenths of them seen only once. The sample was naive CD4+ T cells sorted from blood. The source is a man between 18 and 29 years old in good health. The CDR3 runs from the conserved cysteine through the conserved F or W. Fields, in order: CDR3 protein, CDR3 DNA, clone size, V gene, D gene, J gene. A D gene is named only where the DNA matches it firmly. Size tells how often a clone was seen (once, few, many) or the class of an expanded clone, and some rows leave it out.

CDR3aa: CASSRPGGVYNEQFF
CDR3nt: TGTGCCAGTAGTAGGCCAGGGGGCGTTTACAATGAGCAGTTCTTC
abundance: -
v_gene: TRBV19
d_gene: TRBD1
j_gene: TRBJ2-1

CDR3aa: CASSLGRIDGETQYF
CDR3nt: TGCGCCAGCAGCTTGGGACGGATAGACGGGGAGACCCAGTACTTC
abundance: once
v_gene: TRBV5-1
d_gene: -
j_gene: TRBJ2-5

CDR3aa: CASSPRLAGGPGEQYF
CDR3nt: TGCGCCAGCAGCCCCCGGCTAGCGGGGGGGCCCGGCGAGCAGTACTTC
abundance: -
v_gene: TRBV5-1
d_gene: TRBD2
j_gene: TRBJ2-7

CDR3aa: CASGDRDHYGYTF
CDR3nt: TGTGCCAGCGGGGACAGAGACCACTATGGCTACACCTTC
abundance: few
v_gene: TRBV2
d_gene: TRBD1
j_gene: TRBJ1-2

CDR3aa: CASSRDPVETQYF
CDR3nt: TGTGCCAGCAGCCGCGACCCGGTGGAGACCCAGTACTTC
abundance: -
v_gene: TRBV7-2
d_gene: -
j_gene: TRBJ2-5

CDR3aa: CAWGQGLDQPQHF
CDR3nt: TGTGCCTGGGGACAGGGCTTGGATCAGCCCCAGCATTTT
abundance: -
v_gene: TRBV30
d_gene: TRBD1
j_gene: TRBJ1-5

CDR3aa: CASSKGDQPQHF
CDR3nt: TGTGCCAGCAGCAAGGGGGATCAGCCCCAGCATTTT
abundance: few
v_gene: TRBV9
d_gene: -
j_gene: TRBJ1-5

CDR3aa: CATGLAGGYDTQYF
CDR3nt: TGTGCCACCGGACTAGCGGGGGGATACGATACGCAGTATTTT
abundance: -
v_gene: TRBV10-3
d_gene: TRBD2
j_gene: TRBJ2-3

CDR3aa: CASSFGQRQETQYF
CDR3nt: TGTGCCAGCAGCTTCGGACAGAGACAAGAGACCCAGTACTTC
abundance: once
v_gene: TRBV7-2
d_gene: -
j_gene: TRBJ2-5

CDR3aa: CASSLAGSSYNEQFF
CDR3nt: TGCGCCAGCAGCTTGGCGGGTAGCTCCTACAATGAGCAGTTCTTC
abundance: -
v_gene: TRBV5-1
d_gene: -
j_gene: TRBJ2-1

CDR3aa: CASRLGTGGIPLHF
CDR3nt: TGTGCCAGCAGACTTGGGACAGGGGGGATACCCCTCCACTTT
abundance: -
v_gene: TRBV6-5
d_gene: TRBD1
j_gene: TRBJ1-6

CDR3aa: CASRRVAGETQYF
CDR3nt: TGTGCCAGCAGGCGCGTGGCCGGGGAGACCCAGTACTTC
abundance: -
v_gene: TRBV2
d_gene: -
j_gene: TRBJ2-5

CDR3aa: CASSPSQRGEKLFF
CDR3nt: TGTGCCAGCAGTCCTAGTCAAAGGGGTGAAAAACTGTTTTTT
abundance: once
v_gene: TRBV2
d_gene: -
j_gene: TRBJ1-4

CDR3aa: CASSRQGTYGYTF
CDR3nt: TGTGCCAGCAGTCGACAGGGCACCTATGGCTACACCTTC
abundance: -
v_gene: TRBV28
d_gene: TRBD1
j_gene: TRBJ1-2